What follows are 4 T cell receptor beta chains derived from one specimen sequenced in a study of beta chain features in type 1 diabetes. All of the isolated RNA was reverse transcribed, so expressed TCRB transcripts were sequenced. Assay: immunoSEQ multiplex PCR; the TCRdb copy retains only in-frame clones and omits some. The data contain approximately 470,000 clones, about 30% of them singletons. What was sequenced was naive CD4+ T cells from blood. The receptors originated from a man aged 18 to 29 in good health.

The chain couples TRBV9 to TRBJ2-5; no clear D gene. This CDR3 is built from 13 residues. CDR1 is SGDLS, CDR2 YYNGEE, per germline. The ends were cut back, 2 bases at V and 7 bases at J, with 12 bases in the middle. Here the CDR3 DNA reads TGTGCCAGCAGCGTTCAACCTCTGGGGACCCAGTACTTC. It translates to CASSVQPLGTQYF.

The rearrangement uses TRBV4-1 and TRBJ2-3, with a tentative D call TRBD2 (5 bases). CDR1 is MGHRA, CDR2 YSYEKL, per germline. The CDR3 loop spans 14 amino acids. V lost 2 bases to trimming and J lost 4 bases, with 10 bases between them. The CDR3, as DNA: TGCGCCAGCAGCCAAATAGGGAGCGCAGATACGCAGTATTTT. It is translated as CASSQIGSADTQYF.

The chain combines TRBV30 with TRBJ1-1; possible D gene TRBD1, 5 bases. With 3 bases removed from V and 4 bases from J, the gap between germline ends came to 15 bases. The CDR3 is 14 residues long. Per the germline V gene, CDR1 is GTSNPN and CDR2 is SVGIG (reference sequence). The CDR3 spells CAWRPGASSTEAFF. Here the CDR3 DNA reads TGTGCCTGGAGGCCCGGGGCTTCGAGCACTGAAGCTTTCTTT.

This CDR3 is CSVEDPSRVWEAFF. The CDR3 DNA is TGCAGCGTTGAAGATCCGAGCAGGGTTTGGGAAGCTTTCTTT. The chain joins TRBV29-1 to TRBJ1-1; the D gene is possibly TRBD1 (5 bases). The CDR3 totals 14 residues. V was pared by 0 bases and J by 8 bases, with 16 bases between. Germline CDR1 is SQVTM and CDR2 is ANQGSEA.